The clone carrying this TCR beta chain was observed a handful of times. Its antigen remains unknown. The entry originates in a study of early T cells in non-severe SARS-CoV-2 infection. Across the whole study: Chains were not paired, and sequencing was done on bulk RNA from unsorted whole blood.

Unique molecular identifiers were attached to individual cDNA molecules. TCRdb processed the 5' RACE reads anew with MiXCR; each CDR3 protein has one entry. The repertoire holds 68,000 or so distinct CDR3 sequences, with roughly a tenth as singletons. Per the germline V gene, CDR1 is LGHNA and CDR2 is YSLEER. This CDR3 has 15 residues. V was cut by 4 bases and J by 5 bases, with 15 bases left in between. Study-level findings and limits: VDJdb matching skewed toward anti-spike CD8 responses, missing private and CD4 specificities.

This clonotype was obtained from an adult who was a healthcare worker with PCR-confirmed SARS-CoV-2 infection or an uninfected control (not recorded which). This chain connects TRBV4-3 to TRBJ2-1, with D perhaps TRBD2 (5 bases). Sample: whole blood. This CDR3 reads CASSRVLLANNEQFF. The CDR3 nucleotides are TGCGCCAGCAGCCGCGTTTTATTAGCGAACAATGAGCAGTTCTTC.